This T cell receptor (beta chain) was obtained from a study of T-cell memory formation after mild COVID-19. At the level of the study: The TCR clusters were mostly specific to one donor.

Constant-segment primers were used for 5'RACE, and the resulting TCR alpha and TCR beta cDNA libraries carried sample barcodes and UMIs. TCRdb processed the 5' RACE reads anew with MiXCR; each CDR3 protein has one entry. The table records roughly 220,000 distinct CDR3 sequences, around 9.5% of them present only once. CDR3 length equals 13 residues. V lost 3 bases and J 3 bases, leaving 8 bases between the germline ends. Germline V gives CDR1 SGHVS, CDR2 FQNEAQ. Study-level results: Mostly located in CM and EM were contracting CD4+ clones, with contracting CD8+ clones located in EMRA. Prior to infection, memory already included some responding clones, suggesting cross-reactive memory joined.

Regarding this clonotype: Its specificity is not known.

Sequenced sample: PBMCs or a T cell subset sorted from them (not recorded which). J is TRBJ1-1 and V is TRBV7-8; D might be TRBD1 (6 bases). The TCR was taken from a man younger than 35 who had mild COVID-19 (a few samples of this study predate the infection). Cell type and time point are not known. The DNA of the CDR3 is TGTGCCAGCAGCTTCGACAGGCACACTGAAGCTTTCTTT. Amino acids: CASSFDRHTEAFF.